This is a list of T cell receptor beta chains from one sample in a study of CD8 T cells in ankylosing spondylitis. Each CDR3 protein is one row after TCRdb ran MiXCR on the 5' RACE reads. The table has hundreds of thousands of distinct CDR3 sequences, about a fifth seen once; the top ten hold 3.5% to 4.5%. Sequenced material: blood, either unsorted or a sorted T cell fraction (not recorded which). The source of these receptors is a female donor with ankylosing spondylitis or in good health (not recorded which). Both conserved end residues are part of each CDR3. The order of the fields is clone size, D gene, J gene, V gene, CDR3 DNA, CDR3 protein. A D gene is named only where the DNA matches it firmly. Some rows mark clone size as missing; the rest say once, few, many or name a class of expanded clone.

size: NA; D: TRBD2; J: TRBJ2-3; V: TRBV10-2; DNA: TGCGCCAGCAGTGCCTCCGGGACTAGCGGGGGGAGCACAGATACGCAGTATTTT; CDR3: CASSASGTSGGSTDTQYF
size: NA; D: NA; J: TRBJ2-5; V: TRBV9; DNA: TGTGCCAGCAGCGTAGGTCCAGGGTCGGTGCGGGAGACCCAGTACTTC; CDR3: CASSVGPGSVRETQYF
size: few; D: TRBD2; J: TRBJ2-5; V: TRBV12-3/TRBV12-4; DNA: TGTGCCAGCAACCGACTAGCGGACCAAGAGACCCAGTACTTC; CDR3: CASNRLADQETQYF
size: NA; D: NA; J: TRBJ2-5; V: TRBV5-1; DNA: TGCGCCAGCAGCTTGGTTAGGGGCTGGGAGACCCAGTACTTC; CDR3: CASSLVRGWETQYF
size: many; D: TRBD1; J: TRBJ2-1; V: TRBV20-1; DNA: TGCAGTGCTAGCCTCGATAACAGGGGGCATAATGAGCAGTTCTTC; CDR3: CSASLDNRGHNEQFF
size: few; D: NA; J: TRBJ2-3; V: TRBV7-2; DNA: TGTGCCAGCAGCTTCCCTCTAGCGGATACGCAGTATTTT; CDR3: CASSFPLADTQYF
size: NA; D: TRBD1; J: TRBJ2-7; V: TRBV7-9; DNA: TGTGCCAGCAGCCTTCGGGACAGTCTCCCCTACGAGCAGTACTTC; CDR3: CASSLRDSLPYEQYF
size: many; D: TRBD1; J: TRBJ2-7; V: TRBV7-2; DNA: TGTGCCAGCAGCTTAGCGACAGGGGGGCACTACGAGCAGTACTTC; CDR3: CASSLATGGHYEQYF
size: NA; D: TRBD2; J: TRBJ2-5; V: TRBV30; DNA: TGTGCCTGGAGTTTCGGGCCGGCTAGCGGACAAGAGACCCAGTACTTC; CDR3: CAWSFGPASGQETQYF
size: NA; D: TRBD2; J: TRBJ2-1; V: TRBV6-2/TRBV6-3; DNA: TGTGCCAGCATCGGGAGACTAGCGGGAGGGAATGAGCAGTTCTTC; CDR3: CASIGRLAGGNEQFF
size: many; D: TRBD2; J: TRBJ2-5; V: TRBV3-1; DNA: TGTGCCAGCAGCCCGCGACTAGCGGGGCTACAAGAGACCCAGTACTTC; CDR3: CASSPRLAGLQETQYF
size: many; D: NA; J: TRBJ2-1; V: TRBV29-1; DNA: TGCAGCGTTGGCCTGGGGAATGAGCAGTTCTTC; CDR3: CSVGLGNEQFF
size: many; D: NA; J: TRBJ2-3; V: TRBV6-5; DNA: TGTGCCAGCACCCTAAAAGGGGGGACCCCAGGGTATTTT; CDR3: CASTLKGGTPGYF
size: NA; D: TRBD1; J: TRBJ2-7; V: TRBV7-2; DNA: TGTGCCAGCACATCGACAGGGGTATACGAGCAGTACTTC; CDR3: CASTSTGVYEQYF
size: NA; D: NA; J: TRBJ2-7; V: TRBV27; DNA: TGTGCCAGCAGCGTGATGGGACCGGCCCACGAGCAGTACTTC; CDR3: CASSVMGPAHEQYF
size: many; D: TRBD2; J: TRBJ2-7; V: TRBV12-3/TRBV12-4; DNA: TGTGCCAGCAGCATATCCTATAGCGGGAGGTTGTCCTACGAGCAGTACTTC; CDR3: CASSISYSGRLSYEQYF
size: NA; D: NA; J: TRBJ2-3; V: TRBV5-1; DNA: TGCGCCAGCAGCTTATGGGGCAGGGTTAACACAGATACGCAGTATTTT; CDR3: CASSLWGRVNTDTQYF
size: NA; D: NA; J: TRBJ2-7; V: TRBV4-3; DNA: TGCGCCAGCAGCCAAGAGATTCATCGGGTCTACGAGCAGTACTTC; CDR3: CASSQEIHRVYEQYF
size: few; D: NA; J: TRBJ1-1; V: TRBV6-1; DNA: TGTGCCAGCATCCCGGAAGGCCGGGAAGCTTTCTTT; CDR3: CASIPEGREAFF
size: few; D: TRBD1; J: TRBJ1-1; V: TRBV27; DNA: TGTGCCAGCAGTCCCCGACAGGGAGGGGCTTTCTTT; CDR3: CASSPRQGGAFF
size: NA; D: TRBD2; J: TRBJ2-5; V: TRBV7-2; DNA: TGTGCCAGCAGCTCCCGCCTAGCGGGGGTTCCCCAGTACTTC; CDR3: CASSSRLAGVPQYF
size: NA; D: NA; J: TRBJ2-7; V: TRBV20-1; DNA: TGCAGTGCTAGAGGCCGGGACTCTTACTACGAGCAGTACTTC; CDR3: CSARGRDSYYEQYF
size: many; D: TRBD2; J: TRBJ2-1; V: TRBV6-1; DNA: TGTGCCACCAGCGGGAGGGGCTCCTACAATGAGCAGTTCTTC; CDR3: CATSGRGSYNEQFF
size: many; D: NA; J: TRBJ2-7; V: TRBV12-3/TRBV12-4; DNA: TGTGCCAGCAGTTTGACAGGTTCCTACGAGCAGTACTTC; CDR3: CASSLTGSYEQYF
size: many; D: NA; J: TRBJ1-2; V: TRBV10-3; DNA: TGTGCCATCAGGCTAGCTGCGGACTATGGCTACACCTTC; CDR3: CAIRLAADYGYTF
size: few; D: NA; J: TRBJ2-4; V: TRBV28; DNA: TGTGCCAGCACCCTAGCGACCCTCGGAAACATTCAGTACTTC; CDR3: CASTLATLGNIQYF
size: NA; D: NA; J: TRBJ1-2; V: TRBV28; DNA: TGTGCCAGCAGTCAGGAAACAGATAACTATGGCTACACCTTC; CDR3: CASSQETDNYGYTF
size: NA; D: TRBD2; J: TRBJ2-7; V: TRBV20-1; DNA: TGCAGTGCTAGAGATTTGGCTAGCGGGATGGACGAGCAGTACTTC; CDR3: CSARDLASGMDEQYF
size: many; D: NA; J: TRBJ2-3; V: TRBV29-1; DNA: TGCAGCGTTTACCCCGGGGACCTAACAGATACGCAGTATTTT; CDR3: CSVYPGDLTDTQYF
size: NA; D: TRBD2; J: TRBJ2-2; V: TRBV5-1; DNA: TGCGCCAGCAGGTGGGCGGGAGACACCGGGGAGCTGTTTTTT; CDR3: CASRWAGDTGELFF
size: few; D: NA; J: TRBJ1-5; V: TRBV23-1; DNA: TGCGCCAGCAGTCGTGGCAAGGCGCTGGGGCAGCCCCAGCATTTT; CDR3: CASSRGKALGQPQHF